These 17 T cell receptor beta chains share one sample of origin, sequenced in a study of CD8 T cells in ankylosing spondylitis (dated by TCRdb to 2016 to 2017). General findings and caveats noted by the study authors: Blood from ankylosing spondylitis patients appeared to be characterized by a TCR beta motif made up of several highly homologous amino acid variants.

Library preparation employed 5' RACE. Instrument used: Illumina HiSeq 2500. TCRdb trimmed public reads at Q25 via fastp, called clones via MiXCR and kept in-frame beta chains. Each entry merges the rows of one CDR3 protein and shows their most common DNA and genes. This sample gives 800,000 to 900,000 distinct CDR3 sequences in total; 10% to 15% of them show up just once. The ten largest account for approximately 0.51% of the sample. What these receptors recognize is not known. Sequencing input: blood, either unsorted or a sorted T cell fraction (not recorded which). These receptors were collected from a male donor with ankylosing spondylitis.

This clonotype was picked up a small number of times. The V gene is TRBV6-5, the J gene TRBJ2-3; the D is unclear. CDR3 length: 15 residues. Germline loops: CDR1 MNHEY, CDR2 SVGAGI. V was cut by 0 bases and J by 1 base, with 8 bases left in between. The CDR3 loop reads CASSYSNPRTDTQYF. The DNA of the CDR3 is TGTGCCAGCAGTTACTCGAACCCACGCACAGATACGCAGTATTTT.

This clonotype was recorded many times. The chain links TRBV29-1 to TRBJ2-3; D ambiguous. This CDR3 spans 12 amino acids. Germline values: CDR1 SQVTM, CDR2 ANQGSEA. V dropped 2 bases and J dropped 5 bases, with 8 bases sitting between them. CDR3 sequence (DNA): TGCAGCGTTGAAATGACCGGAGATACGCAGTATTTT. Translation: CSVEMTGDTQYF.

This clonotype showed up just a few times. The V call is TRBV24-1, the J call TRBJ2-5; tentative D call: TRBD2 (6 bases). The CDR3 contains 15 residues. The V gene lost 4 bases and the J gene lost 5 bases, with 16 bases spanning the gap. Germline loops: CDR1 KGHDR, CDR2 SFDVKD. Written as DNA, the CDR3 is TGTGCCACCAGTGACCGACGGAGGGCCGGTGAGACCCAGTACTTC. Amino acid sequence: CATSDRRRAGETQYF.

This chain uses TRBV4-1 with TRBJ2-2, with D possibly called TRBD1 or TRBD2 (5 bases each). The ends were cut back, 9 bases at V and 5 bases at J, with 22 bases in the middle. CDR3 length: 16 amino acids. Looked up from germline, CDR1 is MGHRA and CDR2 is YSYEKL. This CDR3 is CASRGLTDTVTGELFF. CDR3 nucleotides: TGCGCCAGTCGGGGTTTAACGGACACCGTAACCGGGGAGCTGTTTTTT.

This clonotype was seen a few times. This rearrangement joins TRBV20-1 to TRBJ2-1, with D perhaps matching TRBD2 (6 bases). The V end was cut by 1 base, the J end by 1 base, with 11 bases between. CDR3 size: 15 residues. In germline, CDR1 is DFQATT, CDR2 SNEGSKA (reference sequence). The CDR3, as DNA: TGCAGTGCTAGAGTCCGGGGGACGTCCTACAATGAGCAGTTCTTC. Its translation: CSARVRGTSYNEQFF.

This clonotype was seen a single time. The CDR3 loop reads CASRHRQSNRVYNEQFF. CDR3 bases: TGCGCCAGCAGGCACCGTCAATCCAACCGGGTGTACAATGAGCAGTTCTTC. The chain is built from TRBV10-1 and TRBJ2-1; D is ambiguous. CDR3 length equals 17 residues. Between the trimmed V and J ends, which lost 6 bases and 4 bases, there was a span of 22 bases. CDR1 and CDR2 (germline): WNHNN, SYGVQD (reference sequence).

This clonotype appeared a few times. The chain recombines TRBV7-2 with TRBJ1-5; D remains unclear. V was clipped by 3 bases and J by 6 bases, with 15 bases between them. Germline-derived CDR1 and CDR2 are SGHTA and FQGNSA. There are 15 residues in the CDR3. The CDR3 coding sequence is TGTGCCAGCAGCTTTCGCCCCTTAGCAGGTCAGCCCCAGCATTTT. Translated, it gives CASSFRPLAGQPQHF.

Only a few counts were recorded for this clonotype. V and J are TRBV20-1 and TRBJ1-6, with D possibly being TRBD1 (5 bases). The CDR3 runs 14 residues. Trimming removed 5 bases from V and 4 bases from J, with 12 bases in between. Per germline, CDR1 DFQATT and CDR2 SNEGSKA (reference sequence). This chain's CDR3 is CSAEAGLYNSPLHF. Written as DNA, the CDR3 is TGCAGTGCTGAAGCAGGGTTGTATAATTCACCCCTCCACTTT.

This clonotype was seen only a few times. CDR3 residues: CASSPTGLGDSPLHF. The CDR3, as DNA: TGTGCCAGCTCACCTACAGGGCTAGGCGATTCACCCCTCCACTTT. The chain joins TRBV18 to TRBJ1-6, with D perhaps matching TRBD1 (6 bases). This CDR3 region has 15 residues. The V gene's germline CDR1 is KGHSH and CDR2 LQKENI. Trimming shortened V by 3 bases and J by 8 bases, and 14 bases separated the two germline ends.

This clonotype occurred many times. V and J are TRBV5-1 and TRBJ2-6; D gene uncertain. From germline, CDR1 is SGHRS and CDR2 YFSETQ. The germline V and J ends were trimmed by 5 bases and 3 bases, with 3 bases remaining between them. This CDR3 spans 12 amino acids. In nucleotides, the CDR3 is TGCGCCAGCAGGAGTGGGGCCAACGTCCTGACTTTC. It translates to CASRSGANVLTF.

This clonotype has at least ten counts. This rearrangement joins TRBV12-3 or TRBV12-4 to TRBJ1-3; D remains unclear. Trimming cost V 6 bases and J 4 bases, with 13 bases left between them. The CDR3 covers 14 residues. The CDR3 DNA sequence: TGTGCCAGCAGCCCCCCCCCGGGAGGAAACACCATATATTTT. It encodes CASSPPPGGNTIYF.

This clonotype was recorded a few times. The rearrangement uses TRBV20-1 and TRBJ2-3, with D hard to call. V dropped 0 bases and J dropped 8 bases, with 18 bases sitting between them. The CDR3 runs 15 residues. Per germline, CDR1 DFQATT and CDR2 SNEGSKA (reference sequence). DNA for the CDR3: TGCAGTGCTAGAGATCCAAGGGAATTCTCGGTTACGCAGTATTTT. Translation: CSARDPREFSVTQYF.

The chain joins TRBV7-2 to TRBJ1-2, with TRBD1 identical over 10 bases. The CDR3 length is 15 residues. The V gene end was trimmed by 1 base and the J gene end by 3 bases; junction bases not matched to a gene: 2. Germline CDR1 and CDR2: SGHTA and FQGNSA. CDR3 region: CASSLDGQGDYGYTF. The CDR3 region has the DNA TGTGCCAGCAGCTTAGATGGACAGGGGGACTATGGCTACACCTTC.

V usage is TRBV9 and J usage is TRBJ2-2, with 9 nucleotides matching TRBD1. The germline CDR1 and CDR2 sequences are SGDLS and YYNGEE. This CDR3 region has 15 residues. The trim removed 10 bases at V and 4 bases at J, leaving 11 bases unmatched. The CDR3 sequence: CASGWGQGFTGELFF. The CDR3 bases are TGTGCCTCGGGTTGGGGACAGGGTTTCACCGGGGAGCTGTTTTTT. The variable domain in full, completed from reference TRBV9 and TRBJ2-2, reads DSGVTQTPKHLITATGQRVTLRCSPRSGDLSVYWYQQSLDQGLQFLIQYYNGEERAKGNILERFSAQQFPDLHSELNLSSLELGDSALYFCASGWGQGFTGELFFGEGSRLTVL.

This clonotype was picked up a small number of times. This rearrangement joins TRBV5-1 to TRBJ1-3; unclear D gene. Trimming removed 2 bases at V and 3 bases at J, with 9 bases between. Germline assignment: CDR1 SGHRS and CDR2 YFSETQ. CDR3 length: 14 residues. CDR3: CASSFGNLGNTIYF. CDR3 DNA sequence: TGCGCCAGCAGCTTTGGAAATCTTGGAAACACCATATATTTT.

The V gene is TRBV27, the J gene TRBJ2-2; D unclear. With 8 bases removed from V and 6 bases from J, the gap between germline ends came to 16 bases. The CDR3 is 14 amino acids. Germline V gene sequence: CDR1 MNHEY, CDR2 SMNVEV (reference sequence). CDR3 sequence (DNA): TGTGCCAGCCGACCTTTAGTCGTAGCCGGGGAGCTGTTTTTT. This encodes CASRPLVVAGELFF.

This clonotype appeared a few times. The gene calls are TRBV5-1 and TRBJ1-3; 8 bases are shared with TRBD1. The V gene end was trimmed by 3 bases and the J gene end by 2 bases; junction bases not matched to a gene: 4. This CDR3 is built from 15 residues. Germline V gene lookup returns CDR1 SGHRS and CDR2 YFSETQ. The CDR3 loop is CASSSLTGAGNTIYF. The CDR3, as DNA: TGCGCCAGCAGCTCTCTGACAGGGGCTGGAAACACCATATATTTT.